This TCR beta chain originates from a study of T-cell memory formation after mild COVID-19. Background on the study: Largely, the TCR clusters proved donor specific.

Constant-segment primers were used for 5'RACE, and the resulting TCR alpha and TCR beta cDNA libraries carried sample barcodes and UMIs. TCRdb ran MiXCR on the 5' RACE reads and lists one entry per CDR3 protein. This table has roughly 400,000 distinct CDR3 sequences, about 16% appearing once. V lost 8 bases and J lost 9, with 17 bases in between. CDR1 MNHEY and CDR2 SMNVEV come from the germline V gene (reference sequence). The CDR3 is made up of 13 amino acids. The J gene is TRBJ2-4, the V gene TRBV27; D is perhaps TRBD1 (7 bases). Sequencing was carried out using PBMCs or a T cell subset sorted from them (not recorded which). The receptor was isolated from a man aged 18 to 30 who had mild COVID-19 (a few samples of this study predate the infection). Cell type and time point are not known. Written as DNA, the CDR3 is TGTGCCAGCCGCATAGGGCAGGGGGGCATTCAGTACTTC. It encodes CASRIGQGGIQYF.